The 13 T cell receptor beta chains given below trace back to one sample, sequenced in a study of graft-versus-host responses after intestinal transplantation. Only in-frame clones appear in the TCRdb table, and some are missing; sequencing was by immunoSEQ multiplex PCR. The sample shows tens of thousands of clones, approximately 94% of them seen only once. Antigens for these TCRs are unknown. The sample here was unstimulated CD8+ T cells sorted from spleen or lymph node cells, taken before intestinal transplant. The receptors were gathered from a human donor who received an intestinal transplant.

This clone was detected once. DNA for the CDR3: TGCGCCAGCAGCTTAGTTCCGTGGGGAAAGCAGTACTTC. Translation: CASSLVPWGKQYF. This sequence joins TRBV5-1 and TRBJ2-7; D is undetermined. Germline V CDR1 and CDR2: SGHRS, YFSETQ. V was trimmed by 2 bases and J by 8 bases, leaving 14 bases between them. This CDR3 is 13 amino acids long.

The V gene is TRBV6-1, the J gene TRBJ2-3, with 7 nucleotides matching TRBD1. Per the germline V gene, CDR1 is MNHNS and CDR2 is SASEGT. The length of the CDR3 is 13 residues. With 4 bases clipped from V and 3 bases from J, the junction kept 1 base outside the gene matches. The CDR3 is CASSAQGTDTQYF. In DNA form, the CDR3 reads TGTGCCAGCAGTGCACAGGGGACAGATACGCAGTATTTT.

The chain recombines TRBV6-5 with TRBJ2-2; TRBD2 matches at 14 bases. The CDR3 is 15 residues long. CDR1 is MNHEY and CDR2 is SVGAGI in the germline V gene. V dropped 7 bases and J dropped 4; count of bases not matched to a gene: 2. The CDR3 loop reads CASKGLAGGTGELFF. CDR3 coding DNA: TGTGCCAGCAAAGGACTAGCGGGAGGCACCGGGGAGCTGTTTTTT.

This rearrangement joins TRBV29-1 to TRBJ2-5; 10 bases match TRBD2. This CDR3 contains 14 residues. Germline values: CDR1 SQVTM, CDR2 ANQGSEA. J was trimmed by 3 bases and V by 6 bases; bases with no gene match: 7. The CDR3 coding sequence is TGCAGCGTCGCACCCGGACTAGCGGAAGAGACCCAGTACTTC. It translates to CSVAPGLAEETQYF.

The chain has TRBV10-3 and TRBJ2-1; no clear D gene. CDR3 length: 11 residues. Germline values: CDR1 ENHRY, CDR2 SYGVKD. The germline V and J ends were trimmed by 10 bases and 7 bases, with 11 bases remaining between them. In DNA, the CDR3 is TGTGCCACTAAAGGTTATAATGAGCAGTTCTTC. Its protein product is CATKGYNEQFF.

This chain connects TRBV9 to TRBJ1-1, with D perhaps TRBD1 (5 bases). V dropped 4 bases and J dropped 5 bases, with 15 bases sitting between them. CDR1 is SGDLS and CDR2 is YYNGEE in the germline V gene. The CDR3 is 14 residues long. The CDR3 loop is CASSPRGSGTEAFF. The CDR3 nucleotides read TGTGCCAGCAGCCCCCGGGGCAGTGGGACTGAAGCTTTCTTT.

J is TRBJ2-1 and V is TRBV10-3; 8 positions match TRBD2. The CDR3 has 15 amino acids. Germline-derived CDR1 and CDR2 are ENHRY and SYGVKD. The junction had 0 bases not matched to a gene; V was cut back by 2 bases and J by 0 bases. The CDR3 region is CAISESGSSYNEQFF. DNA of the CDR3: TGTGCCATCAGTGAGAGCGGGAGCTCCTACAATGAGCAGTTCTTC.

The chain is built from TRBV10-1 and TRBJ2-5; D is ambiguous. The CDR3 loop spans 13 amino acids. V dropped 4 bases and J dropped 5 bases, with 11 bases sitting between them. Germline assignment: CDR1 WNHNN and CDR2 SYGVQD (reference sequence). CDR3 coding DNA: TGCGCCAGCAGTGGGTCTCCGCGGGAGACCCAGTACTTC. Protein sequence: CASSGSPRETQYF.

This chain connects TRBV28 to TRBJ1-5; possibly TRBD1 for D (5 bases). The CDR3 runs 17 residues. The germline gives CDR1 MDHEN, CDR2 SYDVKM. V lost 7 bases to trimming and J lost 4 bases, with 23 bases between them. The CDR3 reads CASTRPRRRGGNQPQHF. CDR3 nucleotide sequence: TGTGCCAGCACCAGACCCAGGAGGAGGGGAGGAAATCAGCCCCAGCATTTT.

Here the CDR3 reads CAWSELAGPYNEQFF. CDR3 bases: TGTGCCTGGAGTGAGCTAGCGGGACCTTACAATGAGCAGTTCTTC. J is TRBJ2-1 and V is TRBV30; 9 bases fit TRBD2. V shed 1 base, J shed 4 bases, and the junction held 5 bases outside the gene matches. Germline CDR1 GTSNPN, CDR2 SVGIG (reference sequence). The CDR3 consists of 15 residues.

The V and J genes are TRBV4-1 and TRBJ2-7; a possible D gene is TRBD1 (6 bases). The CDR3 length is 20 residues. V was pared by 4 bases and J by 0 bases, with 28 bases between. Looked up from germline, CDR1 is MGHRA and CDR2 is YSYEKL. CDR3 protein: CASSPQITTGGGSSSYEQYF. DNA for the CDR3: TGCGCCAGCAGCCCCCAGATCACGACAGGAGGAGGATCAAGCTCCTACGAGCAGTACTTC.

This clone was seen just once. The genes are TRBV7-3 and TRBJ1-2; D gene uncertain. The length of the CDR3 is 15 residues. From germline, CDR1 is SGHTA and CDR2 FQGTGA. V was pared by 0 bases and J by 4 bases, with 12 bases between. The CDR3 DNA sequence: TGTGCCAGCAGCTTAACGTGGGGTCCTCCCTATGGCTACACCTTC. It is translated as CASSLTWGPPYGYTF.

The chain is built from TRBV28 and TRBJ2-2, with D perhaps given as TRBD1 or TRBD2 (5 bases each). V was cut by 6 bases and J by 8 bases, with 19 bases left in between. The CDR3 has 15 amino acids. From germline, CDR1 is MDHEN and CDR2 SYDVKM. The CDR3 spells CASRTGTTQSGELFF. The CDR3 DNA is TGTGCCAGCAGGACCGGGACGACTCAGTCGGGGGAGCTGTTTTTT.